This T cell receptor (beta chain) was captured in a study of memory CD4+ T cells and cytomegalovirus serostatus. Single viable CD3+CD4+CD8-CD45RO+ cells were sorted as the memory CD4+ T cells. With respect to this clone: Its antigen remains unknown.

Authors' methods: After removing out-of-frame reads, around 2.2 million distinct TCRbeta sequences remained. Assay used: immunoSEQ multiplex PCR; TCRdb lists only in-frame clones, some missing. V, J and clone size derive from that table, while D and trimming were established from the DNA sequence. Among 40,000 to 55,000 clones listed, approximately 83% were seen once. General study findings and limits: Suggested: most of the CMV-linked TCR signature lies in CD4+ memory cells. Each of some 67 CMV-associated TCRbeta sequences occurred in one to five individuals.

The CDR3 runs to 13 residues. Germline values: CDR1 KGHSH, CDR2 LQKENI. The V gene lost 3 bases and the J gene lost 6 bases, with 9 bases spanning the gap. Sequenced material: memory CD4+ T cells from blood. The rearrangement joins TRBV18 to TRBJ2-1; perhaps TRBD1 as D (5 bases). The receptor's source is an adult in good health and CMV-seronegative. This CDR3 is CASSPRDSNEQFF. In DNA form, the CDR3 reads TGTGCCAGCTCACCTCGTGACAGCAATGAGCAGTTCTTC.